A single sample is the source of the 8 T cell receptor beta chains below, sequenced in a study of PD-1 blockade in classical Hodgkin lymphoma. Here immunoSEQ multiplex PCR was the method, and the copy in TCRdb shows in-frame clones only, minus some. The sample carries 25,000 to 35,000 clones, more than 65% recorded once. Every one of the patients relapsed after autologous stem cell transplantation (brentuximab vedotin exposure was variable). Sequencing used peripheral blood mononuclear cells (PBMCs), obtained before the second cycle of nivolumab. The receptors were gathered from a human donor with classical Hodgkin lymphoma.

The rearrangement joins TRBV18 to TRBJ2-5, with D maybe TRBD1 (6 bases). The V and J ends lost 2 bases and 4 bases respectively, with 17 bases between them. CDR3 size: 16 residues. CDR1 and CDR2 from the germline V gene are KGHSH and LQKENI. The DNA for the CDR3 is TGTGCCAGCTCACCATTGGACAGCCCGTGGGGAGAGACCCAGTACTTC. As protein: CASSPLDSPWGETQYF.

The V call is TRBV7-9, the J call TRBJ2-7; D not certain. Trimming stripped 4 bases from V and 2 bases from J, with 15 bases between. Germline CDR1 SEHNR, CDR2 FQNEAQ (reference sequence). CDR3 length equals 15 residues. CDR3 region: CASSSDSGLAYEQYF. In DNA form, the CDR3 reads TGTGCCAGCAGCTCTGACTCTGGTCTCGCCTACGAGCAGTACTTC.

This clone was detected a few times. The chain has TRBV5-3 and TRBJ1-1; weak D call: TRBD1 (5 bases). TRBV5-3 counts as an open reading frame of uncertain function. The CDR3 has 17 residues. V was cut by 0 bases and J by 4 bases, with 19 bases left in between. The DNA for the CDR3 is TGTGCCAGAAGCTTGGCGAGGGGTGGTAGGGTCGCCACTGAAGCTTTCTTT. Amino acids: CARSLARGGRVATEAFF.

The V call is TRBV11-2, the J call TRBJ2-1, with D possibly TRBD2 on 6 matching bases. Germline assignment: CDR1 SGHAT and CDR2 FQNNGV. With 6 bases removed from V and 7 bases from J, the gap between germline ends came to 10 bases. The CDR3 is made up of 12 amino acids. The chain's CDR3 is CASRLRGNEQFF. The CDR3 DNA sequence: TGTGCCAGCAGGTTGCGGGGAAATGAGCAGTTCTTC.

The chain couples TRBV28 to TRBJ1-3, with 7 bases lining up with TRBD1. Germline loops: CDR1 MDHEN, CDR2 SYDVKM. The CDR3 covers 14 residues. The trim removed 6 bases at V and 0 bases at J, leaving 2 bases unmatched. The CDR3 DNA follows: TGTGCCAGCAGCCGACAGGGCTCTGGAAACACCATATATTTT. Its protein is CASSRQGSGNTIYF.

In regard to this clone: Additional DNA sequences in this sample encode the identical CDR3. The chain is built from TRBV19 and TRBJ2-7; D is perhaps TRBD2 (6 bases). Per the germline V gene, CDR1 is LNHDA and CDR2 is SQIVND (reference sequence). V lost 8 bases and J lost 9, with 23 bases in between. The CDR3 covers 14 residues. The CDR3 nucleotides are TGTGCCAGTGCCCATTCGACTAGTGCCTCGTTGCAGTACTTC. Translating it yields CASAHSTSASLQYF.

This clone has more than one count but fewer than ten. V gene TRBV7-2 combines with J gene TRBJ1-1; TRBD1 agrees at 7 bases. Germline trimming cut 4 bases from V and 5 bases from J; bases unmatched to any gene: 7. The length of the CDR3 is 14 residues. Per the germline V gene, CDR1 is SGHTA and CDR2 is FQGNSA. DNA for the CDR3: TGTGCCAGCAGCTATATCCAGGGGGTAACTGAAGCTTTCTTT. It translates to CASSYIQGVTEAFF.

This clone has a single count. The rearrangement links TRBV27 to TRBJ1-5, with unresolved D. Deletions cut 5 bases from V and 7 bases from J, with 12 bases between. The CDR3 is 13 residues long. Germline V gene sequence: CDR1 MNHEY, CDR2 SMNVEV (reference sequence). CDR3 nucleotides: TGTGCCAGCAGTCTTACGAGGCTACAGCCCCAGCATTTT. It codes for CASSLTRLQPQHF.